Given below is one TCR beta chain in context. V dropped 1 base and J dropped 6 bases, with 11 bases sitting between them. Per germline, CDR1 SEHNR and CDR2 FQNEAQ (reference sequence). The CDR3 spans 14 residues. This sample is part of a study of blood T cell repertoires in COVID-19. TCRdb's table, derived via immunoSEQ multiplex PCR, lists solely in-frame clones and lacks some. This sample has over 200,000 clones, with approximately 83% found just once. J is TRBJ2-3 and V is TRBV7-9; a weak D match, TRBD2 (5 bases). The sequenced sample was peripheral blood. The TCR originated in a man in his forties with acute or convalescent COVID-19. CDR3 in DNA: TGTGCCAGCAGCTTAGAGGCGAGAGGGGATACGCAGTATTTT. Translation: CASSLEARGDTQYF.